This note documents a single T cell receptor (beta chain) sequence. Germline values: CDR1 SGHTA, CDR2 FQGNSA. The CDR3 covers 13 residues. Deletions cut 4 bases from V and 4 bases from J, with 8 bases between. Method: immunoSEQ multiplex PCR; TCRdb's copy keeps in-frame clones and lacks some. The data show 60,000 to 75,000 clones, with more than 75% seen just once and roughly 1.7% held by the top ten. This entry is derived from a study of blood T cell repertoires in COVID-19. The clonotype comes from a human donor in a cohort sampled during active COVID-19. Sequencing used peripheral blood. V usage is TRBV7-2 and J usage is TRBJ2-1; no firm D call. The chain's CDR3 is CASSSSAYNEQFF. The CDR3 nucleotides read TGTGCCAGCAGCTCTAGTGCTTACAATGAGCAGTTCTTC.